This is a list of T cell receptor beta chains from one sample in a study of shared clonotypes between healthy human individuals. The data were produced by immunoSEQ multiplex PCR, yet TCRdb's version contains in-frame clones alone and is incomplete. Altogether 550,000 to 850,000 clones are present, just under 75% being singletons, with the ten largest covering more than 1.5%. Sequenced: memory CD4+ T cells sorted from blood. These receptors originate from a woman under 40 in good health. The CDR3 runs from the conserved cysteine through the conserved F or W. A D gene is named only where the DNA matches it firmly. For some rows the clone size is stated as once, few or many, or as a class when expanded; others skip it.

clone_size | j_call | v_call | d_call | cdr3_aa | cdr3_nt
many | TRBJ1-6 | TRBV27 | . | CASSPVGHSPLHF | TGTGCCAGCAGTCCCGTTGGCCATTCACCCCTCCACTTT
. | TRBJ1-1 | TRBV6-1 | TRBD1 | CASPAGGRTEAFF | TGTGCCAGCCCGGCAGGGGGCCGGACTGAAGCTTTCTTT
. | TRBJ2-7 | TRBV28 | TRBD2 | CASSLLAGGSYEQYF | TGTGCCAGCAGTCTGCTAGCGGGAGGTTCCTACGAGCAGTACTTC
few | TRBJ2-1 | TRBV6-5 | TRBD2 | CASSYYTGGYNEQFF | TGTGCCAGCAGTTACTATACGGGAGGGTACAATGAGCAGTTCTTC
. | TRBJ2-1 | TRBV5-1 | . | CASSSGSWQINEQFF | TGCGCCAGCAGTTCAGGCTCTTGGCAGATCAATGAGCAGTTCTTC
. | TRBJ1-1 | TRBV2 | . | CASSEYYEAFF | TGTGCCAGCAGTGAATACTATGAAGCTTTCTTT
. | TRBJ1-2 | TRBV23-1 | . | CASMEGPLDYGYTF | TGCGCCAGCATGGAGGGACCCCTGGACTATGGCTACACCTTC
. | TRBJ1-5 | TRBV6-6 | . | CASSTENQPQHF | TGTGCCAGCAGTACTGAAAATCAGCCCCAGCATTTT
. | TRBJ2-1 | TRBV15 | TRBD2 | CATSRFLAGNSNEQFF | TGTGCCACCAGCAGATTCCTAGCGGGGAATAGCAATGAGCAGTTCTTC
. | TRBJ2-7 | TRBV11-2 | . | CASSLTLGAYEQYF | TGTGCCAGCAGCTTAACCTTAGGAGCCTACGAGCAGTACTTC
few | TRBJ2-7 | TRBV5-1 | TRBD2 | CASSFNGLAVEQYF | TGCGCCAGCAGCTTCAACGGACTAGCGGTCGAGCAGTACTTC
. | TRBJ2-1 | TRBV27 | TRBD2 | CASSLGSGSINEQFF | TGTGCCAGCAGTTTAGGTAGCGGGAGTATCAATGAGCAGTTCTTC
. | TRBJ2-5 | TRBV6-1 | TRBD1 | CASSEQGARKTQYF | TGTGCCAGCAGTGAGCAGGGGGCGCGTAAGACCCAGTACTTC
. | TRBJ2-7 | TRBV2 | TRBD2 | CASSLREGGLGEQYF | TGTGCCAGCAGTCTCCGGGAGGGTGGATTGGGGGAGCAGTACTTC
. | TRBJ2-2 | TRBV5-4 | . | CASSLKSTGRTGELFF | TGTGCCAGCAGCTTGAAAAGTACAGGCCGCACCGGGGAGCTGTTTTTT
few | TRBJ1-5 | TRBV25-1 | . | CASSETGPNQPQHF | TGTGCCAGCAGTGAAACAGGACCCAATCAGCCCCAGCATTTT
. | TRBJ1-5 | TRBV4-2 | . | CASSQEYSDVTQPQHF | TGTGCCAGCAGCCAAGAGTATTCTGACGTGACCCAGCCCCAGCATTTT